This T cell receptor beta chain emerged from a study of cytotoxic CD8 clonotypes in ibrutinib-treated CLL. On the study more broadly: Response samples were taken after a median of approximately 11 months on treatment, range 6 to 36.

This CDR3 is 14 amino acids long. From germline, CDR1 is SGHDN and CDR2 FVKESK. The trim removed 4 bases at V and 4 bases at J, leaving 4 bases unmatched. The protocol was immunoSEQ multiplex PCR, while the TCRdb copy is restricted to in-frame clones and leaves out a portion. This sample has more than 200,000 clones, with more than 70% found just once. This clonotype was obtained from a human donor with chronic lymphocytic leukemia. The chain is built from TRBV14 and TRBJ1-3, with TRBD1 identical over 7 bases. Sequences were derived from PBMCs, sampled after 12 months of ibrutinib treatment. The CDR3: CASSRRQGGNTIYF. The CDR3 DNA reads TGTGCCAGCAGCCGCCGACAGGGAGGAAACACCATATATTTT.